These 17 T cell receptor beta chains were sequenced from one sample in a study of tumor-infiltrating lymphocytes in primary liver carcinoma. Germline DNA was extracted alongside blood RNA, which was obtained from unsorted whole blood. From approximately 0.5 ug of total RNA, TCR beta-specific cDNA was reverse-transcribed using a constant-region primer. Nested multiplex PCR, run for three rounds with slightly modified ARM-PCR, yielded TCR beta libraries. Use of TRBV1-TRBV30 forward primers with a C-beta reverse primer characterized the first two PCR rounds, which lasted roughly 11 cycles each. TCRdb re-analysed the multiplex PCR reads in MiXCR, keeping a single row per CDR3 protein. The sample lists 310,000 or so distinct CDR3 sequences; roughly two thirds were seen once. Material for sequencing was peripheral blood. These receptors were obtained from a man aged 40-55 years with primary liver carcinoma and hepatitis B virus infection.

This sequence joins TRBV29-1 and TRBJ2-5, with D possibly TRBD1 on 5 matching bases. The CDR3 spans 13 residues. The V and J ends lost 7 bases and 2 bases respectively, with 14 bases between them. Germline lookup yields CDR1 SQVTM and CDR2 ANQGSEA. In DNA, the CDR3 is TGCAGCGCTGCCGGACACGGACAAGAGACCCAGTACTTC. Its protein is CSAAGHGQETQYF.

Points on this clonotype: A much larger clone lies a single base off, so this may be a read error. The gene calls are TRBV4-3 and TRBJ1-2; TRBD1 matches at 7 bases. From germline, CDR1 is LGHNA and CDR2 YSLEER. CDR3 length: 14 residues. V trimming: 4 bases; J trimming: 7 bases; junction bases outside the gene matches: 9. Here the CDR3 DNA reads TGCGCCAGCAGCCCAACGGACAGGCTCTTTGGCTACACCTTC. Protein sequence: CASSPTDRLFGYTF.

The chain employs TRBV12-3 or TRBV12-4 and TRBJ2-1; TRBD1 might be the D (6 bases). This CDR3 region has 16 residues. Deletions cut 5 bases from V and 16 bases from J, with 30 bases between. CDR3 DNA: TGTGCCAGCAGTCAGGGGAGCTTCTACTCCTACAATGAGTACTTCTTC. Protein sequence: CASSQGSFYSYNEYFF.

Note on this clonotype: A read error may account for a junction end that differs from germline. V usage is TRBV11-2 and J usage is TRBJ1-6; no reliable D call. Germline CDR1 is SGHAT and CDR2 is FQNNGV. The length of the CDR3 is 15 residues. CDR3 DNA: TGTGCCAGCTCCTACAGCGGGGATCGCTATTCACTCCTCCACTTT. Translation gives CASSYSGDRYSLLHF.

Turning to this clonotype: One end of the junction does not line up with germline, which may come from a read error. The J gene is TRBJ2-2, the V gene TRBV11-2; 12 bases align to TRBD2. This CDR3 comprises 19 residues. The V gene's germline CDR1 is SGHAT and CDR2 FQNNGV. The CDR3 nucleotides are TGTGCCAGCAGCTTAGTTCCTCTAGCGGGAGGGCCCGACACCGGGAAGCTGTTTTTT. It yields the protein CASSLVPLAGGPDTGKLFF.

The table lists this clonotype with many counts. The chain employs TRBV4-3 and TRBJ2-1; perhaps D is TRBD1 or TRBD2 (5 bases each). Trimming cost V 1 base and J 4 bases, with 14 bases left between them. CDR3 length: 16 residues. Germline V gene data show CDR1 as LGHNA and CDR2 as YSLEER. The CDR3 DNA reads TGCGCCAGCAGCCAAGCCTTCGGGACGGAGTACAATGAGCAGTTCTTC. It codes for CASSQAFGTEYNEQFF.

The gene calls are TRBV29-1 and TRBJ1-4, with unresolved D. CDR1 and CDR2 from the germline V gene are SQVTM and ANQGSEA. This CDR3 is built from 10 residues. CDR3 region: CNTINEKLFF. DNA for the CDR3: TGCAACACCATAAATGAAAAACTGTTTTTT. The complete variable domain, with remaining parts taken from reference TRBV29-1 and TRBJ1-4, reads SAVISQKPSRDICQRGTSLTIQCQVDSQVTMMFWYRQQPGQSLTLIATANQGSEATYESGFVIDKFPISRPNLTFSTLTVSNMSPEDSSIYLCNTINEKLFFGSGTQLSVL.

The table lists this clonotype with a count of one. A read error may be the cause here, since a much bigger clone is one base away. The CDR3 sequence is CASVRGAGNQPQHF. As DNA, the CDR3 is TGTGCCAGCGTACGGGGGGCCGGCAATCAGCCCCAGCATTTT. The chain carries TRBV6-1 and TRBJ1-5, with D possibly TRBD1 on 6 matching bases. The germline CDR1 and CDR2 sequences are MNHNS and SASEGT. The V gene lost 8 bases and the J gene lost 2 bases, with 13 bases spanning the gap. The CDR3 loop spans 14 amino acids.

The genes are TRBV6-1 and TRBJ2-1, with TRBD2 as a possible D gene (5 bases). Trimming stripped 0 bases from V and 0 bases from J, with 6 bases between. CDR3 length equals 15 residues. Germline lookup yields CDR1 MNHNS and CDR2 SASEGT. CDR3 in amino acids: CASSEARGSYNEQFF. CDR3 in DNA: TGTGCCAGCAGTGAAGCCCGGGGCTCCTACAATGAGCAGTTCTTC.

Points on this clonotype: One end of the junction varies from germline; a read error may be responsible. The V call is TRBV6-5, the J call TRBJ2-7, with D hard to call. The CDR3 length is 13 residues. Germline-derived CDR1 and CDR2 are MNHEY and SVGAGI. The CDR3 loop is CASSYARSYKQYF. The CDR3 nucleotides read TGTGCCAGCAGTTACGCTAGATCCTACAAGCAGTACTTC.

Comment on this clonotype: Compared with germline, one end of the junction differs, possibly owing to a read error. For the CDR3, the DNA is TGTGCCAGCAGCCCAACCGGGATTAGCACATATACGCAGTATTTT. As protein: CASSPTGISTYTQYF. V and J are TRBV4-2 and TRBJ2-3; D may be TRBD2 (5 bases). CDR1 and CDR2 (germline): LGHNA, YNFKEQ. The CDR3 has 15 amino acids.

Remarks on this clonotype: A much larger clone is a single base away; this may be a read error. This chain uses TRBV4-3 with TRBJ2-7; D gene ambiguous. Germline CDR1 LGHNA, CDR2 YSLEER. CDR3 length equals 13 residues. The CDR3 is CAGSQDPFRQQYF. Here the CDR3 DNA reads TGCGCCGGCAGCCAAGATCCTTTCAGGCAGCAGTACTTC.

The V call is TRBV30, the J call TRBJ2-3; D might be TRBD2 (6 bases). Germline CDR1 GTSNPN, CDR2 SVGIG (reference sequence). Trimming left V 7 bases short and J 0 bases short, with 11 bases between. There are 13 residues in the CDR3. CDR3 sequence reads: CASWDSSTDTQYF. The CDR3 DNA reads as TGTGCCTCGTGGGACTCTAGCACAGATACGCAGTATTTT.

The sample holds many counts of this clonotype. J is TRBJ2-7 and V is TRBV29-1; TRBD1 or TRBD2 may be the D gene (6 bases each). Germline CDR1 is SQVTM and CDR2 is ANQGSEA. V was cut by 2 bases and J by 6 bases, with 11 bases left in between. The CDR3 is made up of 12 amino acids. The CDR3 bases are TGCAGCGTTGAAAGAGGAGGGGGCGAGCAGTACTTC. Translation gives CSVERGGGEQYF.

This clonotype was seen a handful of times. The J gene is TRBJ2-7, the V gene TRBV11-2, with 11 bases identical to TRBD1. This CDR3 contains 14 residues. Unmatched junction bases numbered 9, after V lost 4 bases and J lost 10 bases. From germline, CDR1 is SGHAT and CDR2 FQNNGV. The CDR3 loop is CASSSRTGGYKQYF. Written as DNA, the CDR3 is TGTGCCAGCAGCTCCCGGACAGGGGGCTACAAACAGTACTTC.

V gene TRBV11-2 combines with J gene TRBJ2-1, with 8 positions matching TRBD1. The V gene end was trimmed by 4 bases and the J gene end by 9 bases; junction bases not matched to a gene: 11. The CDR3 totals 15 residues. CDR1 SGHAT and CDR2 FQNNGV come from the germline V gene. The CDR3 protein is CASSSSPGTGSEQFF. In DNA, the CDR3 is TGTGCCAGCAGCTCCAGTCCCGGGACAGGTAGTGAGCAGTTCTTC.

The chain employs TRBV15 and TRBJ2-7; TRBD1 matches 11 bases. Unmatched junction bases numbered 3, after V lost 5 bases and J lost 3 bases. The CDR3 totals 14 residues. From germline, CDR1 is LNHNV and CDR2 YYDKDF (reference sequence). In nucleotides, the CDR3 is TGTGCCACCAGCCCGGGACAGGGGGACTACGAGCAGTACTTC. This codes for CATSPGQGDYEQYF.